These 3 T cell receptor beta chains originate from one sample sequenced in a study of cytomegalovirus exposure and HLA in healthy donors. PCR involved 60 Vbeta and 13 Jbeta primers. Produced via immunoSEQ multiplex PCR; TCRdb's table is partial and in-frame only. The sample contains fewer than 80,000 clones, less than 75% of which appear only once. Sequenced sample: PBMCs. Receptor source: a man aged 45-65 years in good health and CMV-seropositive.

The chain uses TRBV7-3 and TRBJ2-3, with TRBD1 identical over 8 bases. J gave up 1 base and V 3 bases, and 6 bases lay outside the gene matches. Germline lookup yields CDR1 SGHTA and CDR2 FQGTGA. CDR3 size: 16 residues. CDR3 loop: CASSLENRGGTDTQYF. The CDR3 coding sequence is TGTGCCAGCAGCTTGGAAAACAGGGGGGGCACAGATACGCAGTATTTT.

The V gene is TRBV5-4, the J gene TRBJ2-6; TRBD2 agrees at 8 bases. The CDR3 totals 16 residues. The V gene's germline CDR1 is SGHNT and CDR2 YYREEE (reference sequence). Trimming took 6 bases from V and 0 from J; bases not matched to a gene: 5. The CDR3, as DNA: TGTGCCAGCACCTATCGGGGGGGCTCTGGGGCCAACGTCCTGACTTTC. Translating it yields CASTYRGGSGANVLTF.

This clone occurred a few times. The chain recombines TRBV19 with TRBJ2-3; D is ambiguous. The CDR3 loop spans 14 amino acids. Germline lookup yields CDR1 LNHDA and CDR2 SQIVND (reference sequence). V lost 2 bases to trimming and J lost 0 bases, with 6 bases between them. CDR3 in DNA: TGTGCCAGTAGTATATCCAGTAGCACAGATACGCAGTATTTT. Protein sequence: CASSISSSTDTQYF. Using reference TRBV19 and TRBJ2-3 for the parts outside the CDR3, the full variable domain is DGGITQSPKYLFRKEGQNVTLSCEQNLNHDAMYWYRQDPGQGLRLIYYSQIVNDFQKGDIAEGYSVSREKKESFPLTVTSAQKNPTAFYLCASSISSSTDTQYFGPGTRLTVL.